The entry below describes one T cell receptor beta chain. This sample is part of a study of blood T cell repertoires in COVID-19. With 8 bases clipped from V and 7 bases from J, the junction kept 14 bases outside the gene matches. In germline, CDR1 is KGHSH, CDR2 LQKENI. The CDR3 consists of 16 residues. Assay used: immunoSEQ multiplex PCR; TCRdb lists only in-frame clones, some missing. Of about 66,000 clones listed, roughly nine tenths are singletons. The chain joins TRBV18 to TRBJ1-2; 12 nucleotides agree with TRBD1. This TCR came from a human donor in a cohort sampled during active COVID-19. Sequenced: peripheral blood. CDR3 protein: CASRTGGTGGAGGYTF. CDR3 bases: TGTGCCAGCCGAACCGGAGGGACAGGGGGCGCAGGTGGCTACACCTTC.